These T cell receptor beta chains were read from a single sample in a study of cytomegalovirus exposure and HLA in healthy donors. The protocol was immunoSEQ multiplex PCR, while the TCRdb copy is restricted to in-frame clones and leaves out a portion. The sample carries hundreds of thousands of clones, just under 70% recorded once. The material sequenced was PBMCs. All receptors derive from a man aged 35-49 years in good health and CMV-seropositive. Both conserved end residues are part of each CDR3. D genes are given only for firm matches. Where a row states a size, it is once, few, many or the class of an expanded clone; other rows omit it.

j_call d_call clone_size v_call cdr3_nt cdr3_aa
TRBJ2-3 TRBD2 . TRBV7-2 TGTGCCAGCAGCCGCCGGGCTAGCGGGGTTGGGGAGGGCACAGATACGCAGTATTTT CASSRRASGVGEGTDTQYF
TRBJ1-1 . . TRBV2 TGTGCCAGCGGGGGTGTCGGGGGGGGGAGAGTTGAAGCTTTCTTT CASGGVGGGRVEAFF
TRBJ2-7 . . TRBV9 TGTGCCAGCAGCGTAGCGGCTAGCCAAGGAACGGAGCAGTACTTC CASSVAASQGTEQYF
TRBJ2-4 . . TRBV7-9 TGTGCCAGCAGCCTCTGGGACAACCAAAACATTCAGTACTTC CASSLWDNQNIQYF
TRBJ2-4 TRBD2 . TRBV5-6 TGTGCCAGCAGCGAACTAGCGGGGGGTCGGGAAAACATTCAGTACTTC CASSELAGGRENIQYF
TRBJ2-6 . . TRBV28 TGTGCCAGCAGTTCTCCGACAGAGGCTTCGGGGGCCAACGTCCTGACTTTC CASSSPTEASGANVLTF
TRBJ2-5 . . TRBV19 TGTGCCAGTAGCCATGGTTATAAAGGGGATCCGGAGACCCAGTACTTC CASSHGYKGDPETQYF
TRBJ1-1 . few TRBV7-8 TGTGCCAGCAGCGTTCCAGGGAACACTGAAGCTTTCTTT CASSVPGNTEAFF
TRBJ1-2 TRBD1 . TRBV4-1 TGCGCCAGCAGCCGAGAGGGGGCTCGTACCTTC CASSREGARTF
TRBJ1-5 TRBD1 . TRBV19 TGTGCCAGTAGTATTGGCGACAGGGACAATCAGCCCCAGCATTTT CASSIGDRDNQPQHF
TRBJ2-1 . few TRBV11-2 TGTGCCAGCAGCTTAGGCGACAGGAGCTCCTACAATGAGCAGTTCTTC CASSLGDRSSYNEQFF
TRBJ2-3 . few TRBV5-4 TGTGCCAGCAGCTTGGGCGCGGGGCCTGGAAAGAAAGATACGCAGTATTTT CASSLGAGPGKKDTQYF
TRBJ2-1 . . TRBV7-2 TGTGCCAGCAGCACAACAGGGCTTTACAATGAGCAGTTCTTC CASSTTGLYNEQFF
TRBJ2-2 . once TRBV12-5 TGTGCTAGTGGCCAAATAGGGGATACCGGGGAGCTGTTTTTT CASGQIGDTGELFF
TRBJ2-3 TRBD2 . TRBV5-6 TGTGCCAGCAGCCCCCTAGCGGGGGGAACAGATACGCAGTATTTT CASSPLAGGTDTQYF
TRBJ2-1 . once TRBV11-2 TGTGCCAGCAGCTTTCGGGGGAATGAGCAGTTCTTC CASSFRGNEQFF
TRBJ2-7 TRBD1 few TRBV2 TGTGCCAGCAGGTCCCGACAGGGCCCCTACGAGCAGTACTTC CASRSRQGPYEQYF
TRBJ2-1 TRBD2 few TRBV29-1 TGCAGCGCCTGGGACGCGGGGGGGCTTCGCGATGAGCAGTTCTTC CSAWDAGGLRDEQFF
TRBJ2-3 . . TRBV5-1 TGCGCCAGCAGCTTGGACAGGAGCACAGATACGCAGTATTTT CASSLDRSTDTQYF
TRBJ1-3 . . TRBV9 TGTGCCAGCAGCGCCCAACGACCGGGTTCTGGAAACACCATATATTTT CASSAQRPGSGNTIYF